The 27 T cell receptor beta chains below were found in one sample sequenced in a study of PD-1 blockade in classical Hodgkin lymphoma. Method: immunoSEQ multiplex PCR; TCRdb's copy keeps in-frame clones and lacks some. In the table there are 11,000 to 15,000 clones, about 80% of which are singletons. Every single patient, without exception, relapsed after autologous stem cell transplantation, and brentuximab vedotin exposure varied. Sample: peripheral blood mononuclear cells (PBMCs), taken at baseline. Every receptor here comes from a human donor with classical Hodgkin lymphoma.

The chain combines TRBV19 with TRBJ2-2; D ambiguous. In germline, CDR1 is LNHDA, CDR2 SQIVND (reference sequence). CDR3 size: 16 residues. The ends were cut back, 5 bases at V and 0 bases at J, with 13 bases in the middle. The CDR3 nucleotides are TGTGCCAGTAGTCTCCAGCTCCCTTCGAACACCGGGGAGCTGTTTTTT. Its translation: CASSLQLPSNTGELFF.

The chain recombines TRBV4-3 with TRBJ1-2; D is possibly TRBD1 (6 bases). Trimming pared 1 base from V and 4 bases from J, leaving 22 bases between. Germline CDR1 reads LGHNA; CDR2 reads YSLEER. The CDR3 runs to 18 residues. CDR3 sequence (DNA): TGCGCCAGCAGCCAAGTTGCGTTGGACAGCCGGGTGAGCTATGGCTACACCTTC. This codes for CASSQVALDSRVSYGYTF.

Written as DNA, the CDR3 is TGCGCCAGCAGCTTCCGACAGGGGGCGCGGGAGCAGTACTTC. Translating gives CASSFRQGAREQYF. The chain combines TRBV4-1 with TRBJ2-7; 10 positions match TRBD1. CDR1 is MGHRA, CDR2 YSYEKL, per germline. The CDR3 is made up of 14 amino acids. The trim removed 5 bases at V and 7 bases at J, leaving 8 bases unmatched.

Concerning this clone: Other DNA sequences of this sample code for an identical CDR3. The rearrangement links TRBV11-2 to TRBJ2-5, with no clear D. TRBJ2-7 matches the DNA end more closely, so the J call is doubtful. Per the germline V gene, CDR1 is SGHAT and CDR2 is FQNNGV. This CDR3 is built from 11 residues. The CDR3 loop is CASSPSYEQYF. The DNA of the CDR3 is TGTGCCAGCAGCCCCTCCTACGAGCAGTACTTC.

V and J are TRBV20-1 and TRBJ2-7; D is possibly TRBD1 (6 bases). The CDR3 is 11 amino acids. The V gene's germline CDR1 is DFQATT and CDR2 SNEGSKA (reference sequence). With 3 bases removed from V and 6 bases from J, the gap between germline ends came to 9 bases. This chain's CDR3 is CSARPTGEQYF. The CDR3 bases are TGCAGTGCTAGGCCGACAGGCGAGCAGTACTTC.

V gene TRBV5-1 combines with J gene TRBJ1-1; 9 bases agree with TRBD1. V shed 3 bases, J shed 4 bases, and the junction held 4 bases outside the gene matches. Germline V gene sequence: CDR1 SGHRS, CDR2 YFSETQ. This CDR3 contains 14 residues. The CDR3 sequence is CASSYGTGSTEAFF. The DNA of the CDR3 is TGCGCCAGCAGCTATGGGACAGGGAGCACTGAAGCTTTCTTT.

As DNA, the CDR3 is TGTGCCAGCAGAGGGACAGGGGGCAATAACATGAACACTGAAGCTTTCTTT. This encodes CASRGTGGNNMNTEAFF. The V and J genes are TRBV25-1 and TRBJ1-1; 12 nucleotides line up with TRBD1. The CDR3 length is 17 residues. Per the germline V gene, CDR1 is MGHDK and CDR2 is SYGVNS. V trimming: 6 bases; J trimming: 0 bases; junction bases outside the gene matches: 8.

CDR3 in DNA: TGTGCCAGCAGCGTCCGAGGACAAGAGGGTGAGCAGTTCTTC. Its protein product is CASSVRGQEGEQFF. The chain has TRBV9 and TRBJ2-1; the D gene could be TRBD1 or TRBD2 (5 bases each). V gave up 2 bases and J gave up 9 bases, with 15 bases separating them. The CDR3 contains 14 residues. Per the germline V gene, CDR1 is SGDLS and CDR2 is YYNGEE.

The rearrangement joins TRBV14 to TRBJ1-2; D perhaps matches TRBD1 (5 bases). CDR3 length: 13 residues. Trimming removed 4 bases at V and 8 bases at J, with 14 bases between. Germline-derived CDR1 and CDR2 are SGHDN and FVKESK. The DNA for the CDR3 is TGTGCCAGCAGCCCCCTTAGACGGGGGGGCTACACCTTC. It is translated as CASSPLRRGGYTF.

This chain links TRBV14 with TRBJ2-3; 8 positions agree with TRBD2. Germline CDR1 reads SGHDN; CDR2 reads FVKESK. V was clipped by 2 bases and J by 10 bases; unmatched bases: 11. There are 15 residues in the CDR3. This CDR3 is CASSQQRGRPYPQYF. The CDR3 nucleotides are TGTGCCAGCAGCCAACAGCGGGGGCGGCCCTACCCGCAGTATTTT.

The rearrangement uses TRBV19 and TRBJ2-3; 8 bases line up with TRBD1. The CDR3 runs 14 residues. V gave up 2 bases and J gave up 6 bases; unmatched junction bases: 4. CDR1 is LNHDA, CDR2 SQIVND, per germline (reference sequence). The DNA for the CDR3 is TGTGCCAGTAGTATACAGGGGGCATCCGATACGCAGTATTTT. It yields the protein CASSIQGASDTQYF. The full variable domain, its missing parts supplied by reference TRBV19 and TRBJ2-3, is DGGITQSPKYLFRKEGQNVTLSCEQNLNHDAMYWYRQDPGQGLRLIYYSQIVNDFQKGDIAEGYSVSREKKESFPLTVTSAQKNPTAFYLCASSIQGASDTQYFGPGTRLTVL.

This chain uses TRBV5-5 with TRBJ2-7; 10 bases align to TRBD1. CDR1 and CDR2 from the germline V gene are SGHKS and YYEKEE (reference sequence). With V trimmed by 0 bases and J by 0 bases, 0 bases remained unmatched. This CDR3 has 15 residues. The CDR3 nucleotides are TGTGCCAGCAGCTTGGGGACAGGGGGCTCCTACGAGCAGTACTTC. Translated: CASSLGTGGSYEQYF.

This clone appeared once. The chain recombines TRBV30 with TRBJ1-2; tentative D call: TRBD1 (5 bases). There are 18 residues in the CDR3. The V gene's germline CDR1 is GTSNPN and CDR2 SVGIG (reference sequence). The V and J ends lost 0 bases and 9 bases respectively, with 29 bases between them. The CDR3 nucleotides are TGTGCCTGGAGTGTCCCCTGGGGGAGGGCCGAAACCAGGACAAGCTACACCTTC. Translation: CAWSVPWGRAETRTSYTF.

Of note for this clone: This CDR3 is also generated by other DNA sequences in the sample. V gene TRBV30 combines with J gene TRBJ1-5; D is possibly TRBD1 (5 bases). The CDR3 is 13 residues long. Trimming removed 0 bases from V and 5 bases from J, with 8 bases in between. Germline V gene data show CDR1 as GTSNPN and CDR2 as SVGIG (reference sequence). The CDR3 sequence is CAWSVRGDQPQHF. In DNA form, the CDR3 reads TGTGCCTGGAGTGTTAGGGGCGATCAGCCCCAGCATTTT. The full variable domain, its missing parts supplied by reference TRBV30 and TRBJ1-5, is SQTIHQWPATLVQPVGSPLSLECTVEGTSNPNLYWYRQAAGRGLQLLFYSVGIGQISSEVPQNLSASRPQDRQFILSSKKLLLSDSGFYLCAWSVRGDQPQHFGDGTRLSIL.

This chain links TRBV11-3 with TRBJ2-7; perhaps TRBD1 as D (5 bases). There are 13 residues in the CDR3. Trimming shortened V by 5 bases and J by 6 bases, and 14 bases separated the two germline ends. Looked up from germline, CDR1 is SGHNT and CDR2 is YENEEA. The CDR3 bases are TGTGCCAGCAGCGCCAGGGATTCGGCCGAGCAGTACTTC. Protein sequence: CASSARDSAEQYF.

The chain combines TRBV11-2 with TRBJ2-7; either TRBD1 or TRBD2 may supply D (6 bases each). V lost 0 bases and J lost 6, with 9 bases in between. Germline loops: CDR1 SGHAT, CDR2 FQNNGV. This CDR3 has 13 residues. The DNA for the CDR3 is TGTGCCAGCAGCTTAGATGGGGGGCGCGAGCAGTACTTC. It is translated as CASSLDGGREQYF.

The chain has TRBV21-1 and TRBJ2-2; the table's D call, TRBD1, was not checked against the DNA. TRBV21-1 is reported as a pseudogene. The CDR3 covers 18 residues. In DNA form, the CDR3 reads TGTGCCAGCAGCAAAGTCAGAAGGGGACAGGGAAGCACCGGGGAGCTGTTTTTT. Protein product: CASSKVRRGQGSTGELFF.

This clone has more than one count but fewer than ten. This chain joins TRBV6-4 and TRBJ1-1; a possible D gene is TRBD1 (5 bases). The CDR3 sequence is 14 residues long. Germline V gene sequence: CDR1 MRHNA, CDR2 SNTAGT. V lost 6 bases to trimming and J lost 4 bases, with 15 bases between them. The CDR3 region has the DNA TGTGCCAGCAGAGATACCGACAGATTCACTGAAGCTTTCTTT. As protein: CASRDTDRFTEAFF.

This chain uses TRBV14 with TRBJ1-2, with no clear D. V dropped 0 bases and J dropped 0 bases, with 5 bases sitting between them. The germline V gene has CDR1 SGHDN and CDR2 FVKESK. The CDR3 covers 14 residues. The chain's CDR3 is CASSQDYANYGYTF. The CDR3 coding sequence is TGTGCCAGCAGCCAAGATTACGCTAACTATGGCTACACCTTC.

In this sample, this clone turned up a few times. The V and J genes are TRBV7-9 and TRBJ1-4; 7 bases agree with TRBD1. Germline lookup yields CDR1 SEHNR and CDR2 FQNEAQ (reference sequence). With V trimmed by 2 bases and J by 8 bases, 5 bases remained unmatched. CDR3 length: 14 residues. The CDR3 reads CASSLRQGGEKLFF. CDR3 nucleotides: TGTGCCAGCAGCTTACGACAGGGAGGGGAAAAACTGTTTTTT.

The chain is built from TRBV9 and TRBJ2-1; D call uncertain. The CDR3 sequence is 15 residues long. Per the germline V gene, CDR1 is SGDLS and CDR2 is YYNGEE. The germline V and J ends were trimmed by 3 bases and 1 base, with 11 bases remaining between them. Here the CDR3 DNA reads TGTGCCAGCAGCGCAGGAGTGGGGTCCTACAATGAGCAGTTCTTC. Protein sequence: CASSAGVGSYNEQFF.

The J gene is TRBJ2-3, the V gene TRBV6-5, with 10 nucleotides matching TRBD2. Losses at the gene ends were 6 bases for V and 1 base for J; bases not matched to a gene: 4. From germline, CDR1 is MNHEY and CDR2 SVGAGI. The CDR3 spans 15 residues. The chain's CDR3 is CASRPGTSGTDTQYF. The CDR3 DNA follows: TGTGCCAGCAGGCCCGGGACTAGCGGCACAGATACGCAGTATTTT.

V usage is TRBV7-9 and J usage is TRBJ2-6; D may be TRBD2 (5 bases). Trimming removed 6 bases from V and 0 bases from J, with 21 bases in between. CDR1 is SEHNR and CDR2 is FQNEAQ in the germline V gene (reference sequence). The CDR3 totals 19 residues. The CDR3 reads CASSSELVLLPSGANVLTF. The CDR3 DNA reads TGTGCCAGCAGTTCCGAACTAGTGTTATTACCCTCTGGGGCCAACGTCCTGACTTTC.

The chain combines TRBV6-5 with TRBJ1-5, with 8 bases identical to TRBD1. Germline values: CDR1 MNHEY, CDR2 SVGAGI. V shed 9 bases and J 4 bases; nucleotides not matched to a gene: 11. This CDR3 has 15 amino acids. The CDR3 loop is CARSIEGQGNQPQHF. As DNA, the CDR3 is TGTGCCAGAAGTATAGAAGGACAGGGAAATCAGCCCCAGCATTTT.

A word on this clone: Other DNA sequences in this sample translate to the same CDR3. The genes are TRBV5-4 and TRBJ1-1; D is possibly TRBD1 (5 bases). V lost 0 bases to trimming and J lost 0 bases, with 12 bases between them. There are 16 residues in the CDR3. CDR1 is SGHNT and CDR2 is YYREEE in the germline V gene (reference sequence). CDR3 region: CASSLDRNAMNTEAFF. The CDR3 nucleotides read TGTGCCAGCAGCTTGGACAGGAATGCTATGAACACTGAAGCTTTCTTT.

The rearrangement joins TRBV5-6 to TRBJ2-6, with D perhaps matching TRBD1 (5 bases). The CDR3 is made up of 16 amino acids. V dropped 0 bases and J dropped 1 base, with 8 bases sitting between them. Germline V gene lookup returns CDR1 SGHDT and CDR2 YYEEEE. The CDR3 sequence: CASSLVAGSGANVLTF. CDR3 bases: TGTGCCAGCAGCTTGGTGGCAGGGTCTGGGGCCAACGTCCTGACTTTC.

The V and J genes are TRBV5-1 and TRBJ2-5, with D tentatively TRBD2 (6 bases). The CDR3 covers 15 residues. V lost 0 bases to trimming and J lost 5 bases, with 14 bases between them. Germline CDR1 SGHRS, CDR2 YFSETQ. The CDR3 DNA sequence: TGCGCCAGCAGCTTGGAGGTGCCCGGAGGGGAGACCCAGTACTTC. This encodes CASSLEVPGGETQYF. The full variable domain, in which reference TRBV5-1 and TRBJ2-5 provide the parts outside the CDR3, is KAGVTQTPRYLIKTRGQQVTLSCSPISGHRSVSWYQQTPGQGLQFLFEYFSETQRNKGNFPGRFSGRQFSNSRSEMNVSTLELGDSALYLCASSLEVPGGETQYFGPGTRLLVL.